Presented here are 24 T cell receptor beta chains from one specimen sequenced in a study of cytomegalovirus exposure and HLA in healthy donors. Primers: 60 Vbeta forward and 13 Jbeta reverse. Libraries were prepared by immunoSEQ multiplex PCR; TCRdb keeps only in-frame clonotypes and omits some of them. The table lists just under 250,000 clones, over 80% of them singletons. Source material: PBMCs. The receptors originated from a woman aged 40 to 55 in good health and CMV-seropositive.

The chain has TRBV6-4 and TRBJ2-3, with 15 bases identical to TRBD2. CDR1 MRHNA and CDR2 SNTAGT come from the germline V gene. The CDR3 is made up of 16 amino acids. With V trimmed by 5 bases and J by 5 bases, 5 bases remained unmatched. The CDR3 reads CASSPLGLAGGDTQYF. The CDR3 coding sequence is TGTGCCAGCAGTCCCTTGGGACTAGCGGGAGGAGATACGCAGTATTTT.

The chain joins TRBV30 to TRBJ1-5; TRBD1 aligns across 9 bases. Germline V gene data show CDR1 as GTSNPN and CDR2 as SVGIG (reference sequence). V gave up 6 bases and J gave up 15 bases; unmatched junction bases: 12. This CDR3 is built from 12 residues. CDR3 sequence (DNA): TGTGCCTGTCCCCGCCCCATGGACAGGGGGCATTTT. Its translation is CACPRPMDRGHF.

The chain uses TRBV29-1 and TRBJ1-2; 10 nucleotides line up with TRBD1. The CDR3 is 12 amino acids. The ends lost 4 bases at V and 12 bases at J; junction bases unmatched: 8. Per germline, CDR1 SQVTM and CDR2 ANQGSEA. CDR3 DNA: TGCAGCGTTGTCCGCGGGGACAGGGGAAACACCTTC. Residues: CSVVRGDRGNTF.

The J gene is TRBJ1-1, the V gene TRBV9, with 7 bases that match TRBD1. The germline gives CDR1 SGDLS, CDR2 YYNGEE. The CDR3 consists of 16 residues. Trimming took 3 bases from V and 2 from J; bases not matched to a gene: 10. CDR3 region: CASSARLGQFNTEAFF. The CDR3 DNA reads TGTGCCAGCAGCGCCCGACTGGGACAGTTTAACACTGAAGCTTTCTTT.

This chain links TRBV2 with TRBJ2-3, with D possibly being TRBD1 (5 bases). CDR1 SNHLY and CDR2 FYNNEI come from the germline V gene. V lost 4 bases, J lost 1 base, and 12 bases lay in between. The CDR3 covers 15 residues. The CDR3 DNA is TGTGCCAGCAGTGCGTTTAGCAGGGGCACAGATACGCAGTATTTT. This gives the protein CASSAFSRGTDTQYF.

The chain links TRBV7-2 to TRBJ2-1, with TRBD1 identical over 7 bases. In germline, CDR1 is SGHTA, CDR2 FQGNSA. With V trimmed by 5 bases and J by 3 bases, 7 bases remained unmatched. This CDR3 has 15 residues. The CDR3 nucleotides are TGTGCCAGCAGCACCAGGGGGTCTAACTACAATGAGCAGTTCTTC. Its protein is CASSTRGSNYNEQFF.

The chain uses TRBV9 and TRBJ2-3, with 8 bases aligning to TRBD2. Germline CDR1 is SGDLS and CDR2 is YYNGEE. The CDR3 totals 16 residues. The V and J ends lost 0 bases and 2 bases, in that order; junction bases with no gene match: 5. The CDR3 sequence is CASSVVASGFTDTQYF. Written as DNA, the CDR3 is TGTGCCAGCAGCGTAGTGGCTAGCGGGTTCACAGATACGCAGTATTTT.

The chain combines TRBV7-9 with TRBJ2-7, with D possibly matching TRBD1 (6 bases). Germline CDR1 SEHNR, CDR2 FQNEAQ (reference sequence). Trimming took 3 bases from V and 6 from J, leaving 9 bases between them. This CDR3 contains 12 residues. The CDR3 DNA is TGTGCCAGCAGCTTTTCAGGGGCCGAGCAGTACTTC. Translated: CASSFSGAEQYF.

CDR3 loop: CASSLEPGLNVGNTIYF. In DNA, the CDR3 is TGTGCCAGCAGCTTAGAGCCGGGACTGAACGTTGGAAACACCATATATTTT. The rearrangement links TRBV7-2 to TRBJ1-3; a weak D match, TRBD1 (5 bases). The CDR3 has 17 residues. Trimming cost V 1 base and J 3 bases, with 16 bases left between them. In germline, CDR1 is SGHTA, CDR2 FQGNSA.

The chain carries TRBV10-3 and TRBJ1-1, with 8 bases that match TRBD1. V was clipped by 10 bases and J by 1 base; unmatched bases: 14. This CDR3 comprises 16 residues. CDR1 is ENHRY and CDR2 is SYGVKD in the germline V gene. CDR3 amino acids: CATRPRRQGRNTEAFF. Here the CDR3 DNA reads TGTGCCACCCGGCCCCGTCGACAGGGGCGGAACACTGAAGCTTTCTTT.

Here the CDR3 reads CASSPSGRHTEAFF. DNA of the CDR3: TGTGCCAGCTCACCGTCCGGGAGGCACACTGAAGCTTTCTTT. The rearrangement links TRBV18 to TRBJ1-1, with no clear D. V shed 3 bases and J shed 3 bases, with 11 bases lying between them. The CDR3 totals 14 residues. In germline, CDR1 is KGHSH, CDR2 LQKENI.

This clone was found a few times. Within the sample, other DNA sequences also encode this same CDR3. This rearrangement joins TRBV7-3 to TRBJ1-1; no firm D call. Germline-derived CDR1 and CDR2 are SGHTA and FQGTGA. The CDR3 contains 13 residues. The V and J ends lost 2 bases and 1 base respectively, with 5 bases between them. The DNA for the CDR3 is TGTGCCAGCAGCTTACAGGAGAACACTGAAGCTTTCTTT. It codes for CASSLQENTEAFF.

The sample holds a few counts of this clone. The J gene is TRBJ2-3, the V gene TRBV7-2, with 10 bases fitting TRBD1. CDR3 size: 17 residues. Germline V lookup: CDR1 SGHTA, CDR2 FQGNSA. V dropped 1 base and J dropped 4; count of bases not matched to a gene: 8. The CDR3 DNA is TGTGCCAGCAGCTTAGTAGGGACAGGGGTCGCGGCAGATACGCAGTATTTT. This gives the protein CASSLVGTGVAADTQYF.

The sample holds one count of this clone. This sequence joins TRBV7-2 and TRBJ2-1; 11 bases are a match to TRBD2. V was clipped by 6 bases and J by 10 bases; unmatched bases: 20. Germline CDR1 is SGHTA and CDR2 is FQGNSA. This CDR3 is built from 18 residues. The CDR3: CASSHTRFSGGGFGEQFF. For the CDR3, the DNA is TGTGCCAGCAGTCACACGAGATTTAGCGGGGGGGGATTCGGCGAGCAGTTCTTC.

J is TRBJ2-1 and V is TRBV27, with a possible D match to TRBD2 (6 bases). CDR1 and CDR2 (germline): MNHEY, SMNVEV (reference sequence). V was clipped by 5 bases and J by 3 bases, with 14 bases between them. This CDR3 has 15 amino acids. CDR3 nucleotide sequence: TGTGCCAGCAGTCCGCTAGCGCAAGTCTACAATGAGCAGTTCTTC. Protein product: CASSPLAQVYNEQFF.

This chain uses TRBV27 with TRBJ2-7; TRBD1 is a possible D gene (5 bases). The CDR3 is 11 residues long. Germline V gene sequence: CDR1 MNHEY, CDR2 SMNVEV (reference sequence). V lost 6 bases and J 3 bases, leaving 6 bases between the germline ends. Here the CDR3 DNA reads TGTGCCAGCAGCCAGGGCTACGAGCAGTACTTC. Its protein product is CASSQGYEQYF.

The V gene is TRBV27, the J gene TRBJ1-1; D gene ambiguous. Germline-derived CDR1 and CDR2 are MNHEY and SMNVEV (reference sequence). This CDR3 is built from 13 residues. Trimming took 2 bases from V and 3 from J, leaving 7 bases between them. DNA of the CDR3: TGTGCCAGCAGTTTAACATGGTACACTGAAGCTTTCTTT. Translated, it gives CASSLTWYTEAFF.

The J gene is TRBJ2-3, the V gene TRBV2; D unclear. The germline gives CDR1 SNHLY, CDR2 FYNNEI. The CDR3 has 12 amino acids. V lost 6 bases to trimming and J lost 4 bases, with 8 bases between them. CDR3 sequence reads: CASSVRSDTQYF. CDR3 coding DNA: TGTGCCAGCAGCGTCAGGTCAGATACGCAGTATTTT.

The V call is TRBV4-2, the J call TRBJ1-4; D is possibly TRBD1 (5 bases). CDR3 length: 13 residues. CDR1 LGHNA and CDR2 YNFKEQ come from the germline V gene. V lost 4 bases and J lost 8, with 11 bases in between. The CDR3 nucleotides read TGTGCCAGCAGCCCGCAGGGAGGGGAAAAACTGTTTTTT. It is translated as CASSPQGGEKLFF.

Only one count was recorded for this clone. The chain carries TRBV18 and TRBJ1-3; D may be TRBD1 (5 bases). The germline V gene has CDR1 KGHSH and CDR2 LQKENI. This CDR3 region has 14 residues. V gave up 5 bases and J gave up 4 bases, with 12 bases separating them. The CDR3 nucleotides read TGTGCCAGCTCAAACCCCGGACAAGGAAACACCATATATTTT. The encoded protein is CASSNPGQGNTIYF.

The chain uses TRBV7-2 and TRBJ1-1, with TRBD1 as a possible D gene (6 bases). V was pared by 5 bases and J by 4 bases, with 17 bases between. Germline lookup yields CDR1 SGHTA and CDR2 FQGNSA. The CDR3 is 15 amino acids. The CDR3 region has the DNA TGTGCCAGCAGCCAGCCTCCGGGAGGGGGCACTGAAGCTTTCTTT. This encodes CASSQPPGGGTEAFF.

The V and J genes are TRBV10-2 and TRBJ2-1; D is uncertain. Germline V gives CDR1 WSHSY, CDR2 SAAADI. The CDR3 totals 14 residues. V lost 2 bases and J 6 bases, leaving 11 bases between the germline ends. CDR3 amino acids: CASSETRSGNEQFF. The CDR3 DNA follows: TGCGCCAGCAGTGAGACGCGTTCGGGCAATGAGCAGTTCTTC.

The J gene is TRBJ2-7, the V gene TRBV19; 12 bases fit TRBD1. CDR1 is LNHDA and CDR2 is SQIVND in the germline V gene (reference sequence). The ends lost 5 bases at V and 4 bases at J; junction bases unmatched: 3. The CDR3 length is 14 residues. The CDR3 reads CASSLGQGAYEQYF. CDR3 coding DNA: TGTGCCAGTAGTTTGGGACAGGGGGCATACGAGCAGTACTTC.

This clone was seen a handful of times. The V and J genes are TRBV7-2 and TRBJ2-7; 7 bases agree with TRBD1. The junction had 7 bases not matched to a gene; V was cut back by 4 bases and J by 4 bases. Germline CDR1 is SGHTA and CDR2 is FQGNSA. This CDR3 is built from 14 residues. CDR3 DNA sequence: TGTGCCAGCAGCTCTCGGGACAGTCCTTACGAGCAGTACTTC. Its translation is CASSSRDSPYEQYF.